This T cell receptor beta chain was retrieved from a study of regulatory T cells in long-lasting Graves disease. Specified time point: newly diagnosed GD, antithyroid drugs for less than 3 months. Scientists built the TCR library using RNA that was extracted from PBMCs. Arm-PCR of CDR3 regions with iRepertoire HTBI primers generated TCR beta libraries. TCRdb used MiXCR to reprocess the multiplex PCR reads, holding one entry per CDR3 protein. The sample lists approximately 360,000 distinct CDR3 sequences; roughly 10% were seen once. General study results and limits: Persistent-disease Graves' patients showed less TCR diversity than new cases.

After removal of 5 bases from V and 9 bases from J, the junction contained 17 bases not matched to a gene. The length of the CDR3 is 17 residues. The germline V gene encodes CDR1 SGHAT and CDR2 FQNNGV. This clonotype was recorded at least ten times. The antigen is not known. The same data also went into a second study, on T cells in Graves' hyperthyroidism and ophthalmopathy. As that study records: The patients, who ranged from 18 to 65 in age, presented with newly diagnosed hyperthyroidism lasting under 2 months. A first-round RT-PCR of the TCR CDR3 used the HTBI primer set.

This sequence was found in a young woman with Graves disease. The chain joins TRBV11-2 to TRBJ2-1; TRBD1 matches at 9 bases. The material was peripheral blood mononuclear cells (PBMCs), obtained at new diagnosis, from a patient treated with antithyroid drugs. The CDR3: CASSPNRGLSGLGEQFF. DNA of the CDR3: TGTGCCAGCAGCCCAAACAGGGGGCTGAGCGGGTTGGGTGAGCAGTTCTTC.